Here is one T cell receptor (beta chain) with its context. The antigen this receptor binds is unknown. Base qualities are not provided; no much larger clone lies one nucleotide away. The time point label here, explained by the study, means: baseline before first vaccination. Vaccinee samples came from UK trials COV001 and COV002, including a single-blind randomized controlled phase 2/3 trial of AZD1222 (ChAdOx1 nCoV-19) in healthy adults. Trial participant PBMC samples were collected at day 0 and day 28 after the second dose for TCRbeta chain sequencing. The entry originates in a study of T cell responses to AZD1222 COVID-19 vaccine (dated by TCRdb to 2020 to 2022). General notes on the study: AZD1222 recipients given second doses at about 4 weeks or at about 12 weeks were pooled, since spike-specific TCR depth and breadth were not found to differ between the two schedules. Trial participants were enrolled by age into 18-55, 56-69 and 70-plus year subgroups, with approximately 150, 30 and 60 TCR-sequenced participants respectively. A total of about 240 trial participants underwent TCR sequencing, of whom around 200 received two doses of AZD1222 and some 26 received two doses of the MenACWY control vaccine.

The paper as a whole reports these results and caveats: The 56-69-year group was small, and its depth increase did not reach significance, likely because of low power. Because no samples from the day 14 peak response were available, repertoires could be characterized only after the peak T cell response. Conclusions about previously exposed vaccinees are limited, since just six or seven AZD1222 recipients were seropositive for SARS-CoV-2 at baseline. Participants were mostly white British and included more females than males, and it was suggested by the authors that clonal diversity may have been underestimated. CD4 TCRs associated with the vaccine covered the entire spike protein, and the dominant responses were in regions 160-218 and 743-854. A significant rise in spike-specific TCR breadth and depth was observed after two AZD1222 doses relative to day 0 and relative to MenACWY recipients. Nearly half of unique spike-specific TCRs reportedly recognized epitopes outside regions mutated in the B.1.351 and B.1.1.7 variants.

From a lookup of the germline V gene, CDR1 and CDR2 are MDHEN and SYDVKM. V sheds 3 bases and J sheds 2 bases, leaving 12 bases between their ends. The CDR3 runs 15 amino acids, cysteine and phenylalanine included. CDR3 DNA is the only sequence kept; it has 45 bases, read in frame from the first base. The CDR3 regions of human TCRbeta chains were analyzed by immunosequencing. The study's processing was this. Repertoire TCRs were matched against a reference library of SARS-CoV-2-specific TCRs generated with the MIRA antigen-specificity platform. Breadth was defined as the fraction of unique TCRs that were SARS-CoV-2-associated. Depth was defined as the fraction of total T cells that were SARS-CoV-2-associated. Using the MIRA data, each spike-specific TCR was assigned both to the spike region to which the TCR was reactive and to a CD4 or CD8 class. Log10-transformed breadth and depth values were compared by one-way ANOVA with Sidak's multiple comparisons tests. TCRdb obtained this table from immuneACCESS and retained in-frame rearrangements with V and J assigned. These tables miss some clones; where compared with another copy, unresolved V genes account for less than half of the shortfall, and the remainder is unexplained. The V and J calls and clone size come from that table; D and trimming were worked out from the DNA. The sample table records roughly 150,000 clones; 80% to 90% of these occur just once. Of the sample, roughly 4.7% is held by the ten largest clones.

Recombination connected TRBV28 to TRBJ2-3, with an unclear D gene assignment. The sequences come from peripheral blood, collected on day 0 of AZD1222 vaccination. The source of this sequence is an adult in good health. The nucleotide sequence reads TGTGCCAGCAGTTTCTCGGACGGATCCACAGATACGCAGTATTTT. Protein translation: CASSFSDGSTDTQYF.